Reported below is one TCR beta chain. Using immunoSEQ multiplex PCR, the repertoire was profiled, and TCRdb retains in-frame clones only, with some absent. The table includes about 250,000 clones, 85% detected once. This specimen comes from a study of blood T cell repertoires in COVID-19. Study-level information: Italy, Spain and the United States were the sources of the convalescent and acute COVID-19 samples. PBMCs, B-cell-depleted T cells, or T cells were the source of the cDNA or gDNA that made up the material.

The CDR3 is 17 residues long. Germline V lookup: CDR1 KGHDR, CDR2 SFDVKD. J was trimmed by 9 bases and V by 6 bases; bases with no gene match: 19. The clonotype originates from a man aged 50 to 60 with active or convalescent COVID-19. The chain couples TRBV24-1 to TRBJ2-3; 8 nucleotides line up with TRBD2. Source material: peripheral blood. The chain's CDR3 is CATSPSPGLGEHYTQYF. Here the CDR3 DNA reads TGTGCCACCAGTCCTAGCCCGGGACTAGGGGAGCATTACACGCAGTATTTT.